What follows are 23 T cell receptor beta chains derived from one specimen sequenced in a study of spatial heterogeneity in lung cancer. This sample's time point: sample taken at primary tumor resection. Tumor, nontumor lung or frozen PBMC supplied whole RNA that was sequenced unsorted. Using its own MiXCR run on the 5' RACE reads, TCRdb lists one record per CDR3 protein. The data contain about 50,000 distinct CDR3 sequences, 7.5% to 8% of them singletons. This material consisted of PBMCs, taken at surgery. The receptors come from a female donor with early-stage non-small cell lung cancer.

The chain carries TRBV9 and TRBJ2-3; 9 bases are a match to TRBD1. This CDR3 region has 17 residues. Germline V gene sequence: CDR1 SGDLS, CDR2 YYNGEE. The trim removed 3 bases at V and 3 bases at J, leaving 11 bases unmatched. The CDR3 sequence is CASSATPTGGGTDTQYF. For the CDR3, the DNA is TGTGCCAGCAGCGCAACCCCGACAGGGGGAGGGACAGATACGCAGTATTTT.

This clonotype was observed at least ten times. This chain uses TRBV4-3 with TRBJ2-2; D perhaps matches TRBD1 (6 bases). CDR3 size: 13 residues. Germline values: CDR1 LGHNA, CDR2 YSLEER. V gave up 2 bases and J gave up 5 bases, with 6 bases separating them. The CDR3 DNA is TGCGCCAGCAGCCAAAGGGGGACCGGGGAGCTGTTTTTT. Translation: CASSQRGTGELFF.

This clonotype was detected a few times. This chain joins TRBV6-6 and TRBJ2-7; D unresolved. Germline CDR1 MNHNY, CDR2 SVGAGI (reference sequence). CDR3 length: 14 residues. Trimming left V 1 base short and J 0 bases short, with 7 bases between. The DNA of the CDR3 is TGTGCCAGCAGTTACTTCGAGAGCTCCTACGAGCAGTACTTC. As protein: CASSYFESSYEQYF.

V gene TRBV7-9 combines with J gene TRBJ1-2; a possible D gene is TRBD1 (6 bases). The CDR3 runs to 16 residues. V lost 1 base and J 0 bases, leaving 12 bases between the germline ends. The germline V gene encodes CDR1 SEHNR and CDR2 FQNEAQ (reference sequence). In nucleotides, the CDR3 is TGTGCCAGCAGCTTAGAGGTCAGGGGACCTAACTATGGCTACACCTTC. Its translation: CASSLEVRGPNYGYTF.

This clonotype was seen many times. The CDR3 loop is CATRGARLASNEQFF. The DNA of the CDR3 is TGTGCCACCAGGGGGGCGCGGCTAGCTTCCAATGAGCAGTTCTTC. This sequence joins TRBV24-1 and TRBJ2-1; perhaps TRBD1 as D (6 bases). In germline, CDR1 is KGHDR, CDR2 SFDVKD. V lost 7 bases and J 6 bases, leaving 18 bases between the germline ends. This CDR3 spans 15 amino acids.

V and J are TRBV20-1 and TRBJ1-5, with a weak D call TRBD1 (5 bases). Germline CDR1 is DFQATT and CDR2 is SNEGSKA (reference sequence). Between the trimmed V and J ends, which lost 5 bases and 3 bases, there was a span of 14 bases. This CDR3 is 14 amino acids long. The CDR3 bases are TGCAGTGCTGTCGGGGGTCTAGACAATCAGCCCCAGCATTTT. Amino acids: CSAVGGLDNQPQHF.

The chain recombines TRBV10-3 with TRBJ2-7; possible D gene TRBD1, 5 bases. The CDR3 has 16 amino acids. V lost 6 bases and J lost 0, with 18 bases in between. Germline CDR1 and CDR2: ENHRY and SYGVKD. CDR3 loop: CAIRTSDSGDSYEQYF. The CDR3, as DNA: TGTGCCATCAGGACCTCTGACAGTGGGGACTCCTACGAGCAGTACTTC.

The genes are TRBV12-5 and TRBJ2-7; D unclear. This CDR3 comprises 13 residues. Trimming cost V 7 bases and J 1 base, with 11 bases left between them. CDR1 is LGHNT, CDR2 FRNRAP, per germline. The CDR3 DNA is TGTGCTAGTGTAAATGTCCTATCCTACGAGCAGTACTTC. Translation: CASVNVLSYEQYF.

This clonotype was observed many times. This chain connects TRBV11-3 to TRBJ2-1; D is undetermined. This CDR3 contains 12 residues. Germline V gene sequence: CDR1 SGHNT, CDR2 YENEEA. With 4 bases removed from V and 7 bases from J, the gap between germline ends came to 8 bases. CDR3 DNA sequence: TGTGCCAGCAGCTCTGAATTTAATGAGCAGTTCTTC. It translates to CASSSEFNEQFF.

This clonotype was counted between two and nine times. The V call is TRBV9, the J call TRBJ2-5, with a tentative D call TRBD2 (6 bases). The CDR3 is 15 residues long. V lost 4 bases to trimming and J lost 1 base, with 14 bases between them. CDR1 and CDR2 from the germline V gene are SGDLS and YYNGEE. CDR3 coding DNA: TGTGCCAGCAGCCCACGTACGGGGGTCCAAGAGACCCAGTACTTC. Its translation: CASSPRTGVQETQYF.

This clonotype has a count of ten or more. The chain carries TRBV24-1 and TRBJ1-1; the D is unclear. Trimming cost V 12 bases and J 1 base, with 11 bases left between them. CDR1 KGHDR and CDR2 SFDVKD come from the germline V gene. This CDR3 has 12 residues. This chain's CDR3 is CASSGQNTEAFF. CDR3 nucleotide sequence: TGTGCCTCCTCTGGTCAGAACACTGAAGCTTTCTTT.

This chain uses TRBV4-2 with TRBJ1-4; possible D gene TRBD1, 5 bases. Trimming pared 0 bases from V and 1 base from J, leaving 6 bases between. The CDR3 runs to 15 residues. Germline CDR1 is LGHNA and CDR2 is YNFKEQ. The CDR3: CASSQDQGTNEKLFF. CDR3 DNA: TGTGCCAGCAGCCAAGATCAGGGAACTAATGAAAAACTGTTTTTT.

This clonotype was recorded at least ten times. J is TRBJ1-5 and V is TRBV20-1; tentatively, D is TRBD1 (5 bases). The CDR3 is made up of 13 amino acids. V was trimmed by 6 bases and J by 3 bases, leaving 12 bases between them. The germline gives CDR1 DFQATT, CDR2 SNEGSKA (reference sequence). The CDR3 sequence: CSATTGTNQPQHF. Written as DNA, the CDR3 is TGCAGTGCAACAACAGGCACCAATCAGCCCCAGCATTTT.

This chain connects TRBV20-1 to TRBJ1-5; 8 bases match TRBD1. CDR1 and CDR2 from the germline V gene are DFQATT and SNEGSKA (reference sequence). Trimming at V came to 2 bases and at J to 3 bases, leaving 6 bases not matched to a gene. The CDR3 covers 15 residues. CDR3 sequence: CSARPGGVNNQPQHF. The CDR3 nucleotides are TGCAGTGCTAGACCAGGGGGCGTCAACAATCAGCCCCAGCATTTT.

Many counts were recorded for this clonotype. The CDR3: CASSFPSGARETQYF. The CDR3 DNA reads TGTGCCAGCAGCTTCCCTAGCGGGGCTCGGGAGACCCAGTACTTC. The chain joins TRBV7-2 to TRBJ2-5; 9 nucleotides match TRBD2. In germline, CDR1 is SGHTA, CDR2 FQGNSA. V lost 3 bases, J lost 5 bases, and 7 bases stayed unmatched. The CDR3 runs to 15 residues.

V is TRBV4-3 and J is TRBJ2-7; D is possibly TRBD1 or TRBD2 (5 bases each). CDR3 length: 14 residues. CDR1 is LGHNA, CDR2 YSLEER, per germline. V was pared by 2 bases and J by 1 base, with 9 bases between. In nucleotides, the CDR3 is TGCGCCAGCAGCCAAATGGGGGAATCCTACGAGCAGTACTTC. Translation gives CASSQMGESYEQYF.

The chain has TRBV7-2 and TRBJ2-3, with 9 bases lining up with TRBD2. The V and J ends lost 2 bases and 6 bases, in that order; junction bases with no gene match: 9. The CDR3 consists of 16 residues. Looked up from germline, CDR1 is SGHTA and CDR2 is FQGNSA. The CDR3 sequence: CASSLSAGGLLDTQYF. CDR3 coding DNA: TGTGCCAGCAGCTTATCTGCGGGGGGGCTATTGGATACGCAGTATTTT.

The rearrangement links TRBV12-3 or TRBV12-4 to TRBJ1-6; D perhaps matches TRBD1 (5 bases). V gave up 3 bases and J gave up 7 bases, with 13 bases separating them. The CDR3 is made up of 15 amino acids. The CDR3 nucleotides read TGTGCCAGCAGTTTTCAGGGCGGCCGAAATTCACCCCTCCACTTT. Its translation is CASSFQGGRNSPLHF.

This clonotype was seen more than once but under ten times. DNA of the CDR3: TGCGCCAGCAGCTTGGAACAGCACAGGAACACTGAAGCTTTCTTT. Protein product: CASSLEQHRNTEAFF. This chain connects TRBV5-1 to TRBJ1-1; D unclear. Trimming pared 0 bases from V and 1 base from J, leaving 10 bases between. Germline CDR1 is SGHRS and CDR2 is YFSETQ. This CDR3 has 15 residues.

This clonotype was seen only a few times. V and J are TRBV18 and TRBJ2-7; D ambiguous. The germline V gene encodes CDR1 KGHSH and CDR2 LQKENI. The CDR3 length is 13 residues. V dropped 2 bases and J dropped 2 bases, with 7 bases sitting between them. DNA for the CDR3: TGTGCCAGCTCACCAGGGGATCCCTACGAGCAGTACTTC. It codes for CASSPGDPYEQYF.

As regards this clonotype: A much larger clonotype is one base distant, so this may be a read error. The final CDR3 position lacks the conserved phenylalanine or tryptophan, pointing to a likely read error. The chain joins TRBV28 to TRBJ2-3; TRBD1 is a possible D gene (5 bases). V lost 6 bases to trimming and J lost 6 bases, with 10 bases between them. The CDR3 is 12 amino acids. CDR1 and CDR2 from the germline V gene are MDHEN and SYDVKM. This CDR3 is CASRSTVDTQYS. The CDR3 DNA follows: TGTGCCAGCAGGTCGACAGTCGATACGCAGTATTCT.

This CDR3 reads CASGLEGPYNEQFF. DNA of the CDR3: TGCGCCAGCGGGCTGGAGGGCCCCTACAATGAGCAGTTCTTC. The rearrangement joins TRBV5-1 to TRBJ2-1, with D perhaps matching TRBD2 (6 bases). Germline CDR1 SGHRS, CDR2 YFSETQ. This CDR3 region has 14 residues. Trimming cost V 7 bases and J 2 bases, with 13 bases left between them.

This clonotype was counted ten times or more. The chain couples TRBV19 to TRBJ1-2, with 9 nucleotides matching TRBD1. Germline V CDR1 and CDR2: LNHDA, SQIVND (reference sequence). The CDR3 runs to 17 residues. Trimming took 4 bases from V and 7 from J; bases not matched to a gene: 16. The CDR3 bases are TGTGCCAGTAGTAGGCCTCCGGGACAGGGCGTTGGGAGTGGCTACACCTTC. The encoded protein is CASSRPPGQGVGSGYTF.